These T cell receptor beta chains were read from a single sample in a study of control samples from healthy donors and cancer patients. Clones were sequenced by immunoSEQ multiplex PCR, and TCRdb holds only the in-frame ones, with some missing. The sample has about 96,000 clones, approximately 93% seen once. Material for sequencing was blood. The receptor set was obtained from a man between 18 and 29 years old in good health. Each CDR3 is given with its conserved first and last residue. The order of the fields is D gene, clone size, V gene, J gene, CDR3 DNA, CDR3 protein. A D gene is named only where the DNA matches it firmly. Clone size is given for some rows only: seen once, a few or many times, or a class if the clone is expanded.

>TRBD1|-|TRBV7-2|TRBJ1-5
TGTGCCAGCAGCTCCACAGGGGCAGCCCTCAATCAGCCCCAGCATTTT
CASSSTGAALNQPQHF
>-|-|TRBV28|TRBJ2-7
TGTGCCAGCTCGACCCCACGGGCCGAGCAGTACTTC
CASSTPRAEQYF
>TRBD1|-|TRBV5-1|TRBJ1-1
TGCGCCAGCAGCGTAGGACAGGGCCTGGAAGCTTTCTTT
CASSVGQGLEAFF
>-|-|TRBV2|TRBJ2-1
TGTGCCAGCAGTTGGTCCAGGGAGCAGTTCTTC
CASSWSREQFF
>TRBD2|-|TRBV5-1|TRBJ2-7
TGCGCCAGCAGGGTGGGGACTAGCGGGATCTACGAGCAGTACTTC
CASRVGTSGIYEQYF
>-|-|TRBV18|TRBJ2-2
TGTGCCAGCTCACCTTACAGGGTCGGCGCTACCGGGGAGCTGTTTTTT
CASSPYRVGATGELFF
>-|few|TRBV4-3|TRBJ1-6
TGCGCCAGCAGCGCCTATAATTCACCCCTCCACTTT
CASSAYNSPLHF
>-|-|TRBV9|TRBJ1-3
TGTGCCAGCAGCGCACAATCGGGCTTCTCTGGAAACACCATATATTTT
CASSAQSGFSGNTIYF
>-|-|TRBV5-6|TRBJ2-7
TGTGCCAGCAGCCTAGGCCCCGGGACGGCGAGCTACGAGCAGTACTTC
CASSLGPGTASYEQYF
>-|-|TRBV27|TRBJ1-1
TGTGCCAGCAGTCCGACGGATAGCCCTGAAGCTTTCTTT
CASSPTDSPEAFF
>-|-|TRBV29-1|TRBJ2-5
TGCAGCGTTGAAGGCACAGGGTTTGAGACCCAGTACTTC
CSVEGTGFETQYF
>-|-|TRBV19|TRBJ2-7
TGTGCCAGTAGTCCAGCCGGGATCGGGACCTCCTACGAGCAGTACTTC
CASSPAGIGTSYEQYF
>TRBD1|-|TRBV3-1/TRBV3-2|TRBJ2-2
TGTGCCAGCAGCCAGAGGGACAGCGCGAACACCGGGGAGCTGTTTTTT
CASSQRDSANTGELFF
>-|once|TRBV6-5|TRBJ2-3
TGTGCCAGCAGTTACTCGCTAGCAATAGCAGATACGCAGTATTTT
CASSYSLAIADTQYF
>-|-|TRBV6-5|TRBJ2-2
TGTGCCAGCAGGAAAAACACCGGGGAGCTGTTTTTT
CASRKNTGELFF
>-|-|TRBV29-1|TRBJ2-1
TGCAGCGTTGAATCGGACAGCTACAATGAGCAGTTCTTC
CSVESDSYNEQFF
>TRBD1|once|TRBV27|TRBJ1-1
TGTGCCAGCAGTTTAATCCAGACAGGGGCAAGATCAGGGGCTGAAGCTTTCTTT
CASSLIQTGARSGAEAFF
>-|-|TRBV19|TRBJ1-3
TGTGCCAGTAGTATAGCAGGACTCTCTGGAAACACCATATATTTT
CASSIAGLSGNTIYF
>-|-|TRBV27|TRBJ1-2
TGTGCCAGCAGTTCCTCTCCCGTAAGGGGCTACACCTTC
CASSSSPVRGYTF
>TRBD1|-|TRBV2|TRBJ1-1
TGTGCCAGCAGTGACCCGACCGGGACAGGGGAAGCTTTCTTT
CASSDPTGTGEAFF
>-|-|TRBV10-3|TRBJ2-2
TGTGCCATCAGTGATAGGAGAGGGAACACCGGGGAGCTGTTTTTT
CAISDRRGNTGELFF
>-|-|TRBV27|TRBJ1-5
TGTGCCAGCAGTGCAGGTTATAGCAATCAGCCCCAGCATTTT
CASSAGYSNQPQHF
>-|-|TRBV12-3/TRBV12-4|TRBJ1-2
TGTGCCAGCAGTTTAGAACAGGGTACCGGCTACACCTTC
CASSLEQGTGYTF
>-|-|TRBV20-1|TRBJ1-2
TGCAGTGCTAGTGTGGACACTAACTATGGCTACACCTTC
CSASVDTNYGYTF